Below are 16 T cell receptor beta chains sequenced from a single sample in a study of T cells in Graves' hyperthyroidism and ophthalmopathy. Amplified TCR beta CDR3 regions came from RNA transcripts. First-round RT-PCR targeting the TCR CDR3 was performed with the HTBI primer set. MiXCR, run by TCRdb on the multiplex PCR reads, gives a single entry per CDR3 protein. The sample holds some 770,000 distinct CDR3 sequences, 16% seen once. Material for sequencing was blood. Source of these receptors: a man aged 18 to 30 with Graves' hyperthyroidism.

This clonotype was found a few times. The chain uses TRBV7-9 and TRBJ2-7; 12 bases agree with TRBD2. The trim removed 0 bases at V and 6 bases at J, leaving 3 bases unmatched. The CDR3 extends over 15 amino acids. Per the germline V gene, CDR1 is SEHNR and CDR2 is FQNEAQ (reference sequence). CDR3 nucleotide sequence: TGTGCCAGCAGCTTAGCGCTAGCGGGAGGGCGCGAGCAGTACTTC. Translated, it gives CASSLALAGGREQYF.

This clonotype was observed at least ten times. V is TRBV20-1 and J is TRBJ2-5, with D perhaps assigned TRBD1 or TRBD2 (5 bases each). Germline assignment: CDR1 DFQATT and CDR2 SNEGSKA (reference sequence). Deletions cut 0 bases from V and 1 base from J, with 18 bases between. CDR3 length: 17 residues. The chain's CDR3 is CSARDGALGTAQETQYF. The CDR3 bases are TGCAGTGCTAGAGATGGCGCGCTCGGGACCGCCCAAGAGACCCAGTACTTC.

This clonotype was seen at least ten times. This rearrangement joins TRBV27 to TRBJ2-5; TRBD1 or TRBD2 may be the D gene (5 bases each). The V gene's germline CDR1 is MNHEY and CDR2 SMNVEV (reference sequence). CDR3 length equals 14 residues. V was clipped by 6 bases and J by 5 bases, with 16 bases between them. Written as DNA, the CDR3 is TGTGCCAGCAGCGGGGCCGGGCAGGGTGAGACCCAGTACTTC. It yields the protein CASSGAGQGETQYF.

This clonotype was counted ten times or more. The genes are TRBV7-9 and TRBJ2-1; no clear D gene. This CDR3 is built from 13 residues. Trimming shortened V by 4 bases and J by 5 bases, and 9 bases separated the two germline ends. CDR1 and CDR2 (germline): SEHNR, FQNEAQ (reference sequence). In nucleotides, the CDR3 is TGTGCCAGCAGCTCATGGGCTGACAATGAGCAGTTCTTC. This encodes CASSSWADNEQFF.

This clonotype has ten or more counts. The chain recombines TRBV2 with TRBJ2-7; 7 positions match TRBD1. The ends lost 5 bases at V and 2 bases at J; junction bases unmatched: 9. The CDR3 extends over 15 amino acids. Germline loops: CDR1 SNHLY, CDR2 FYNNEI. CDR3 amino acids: CASSYQDRTTYEQYF. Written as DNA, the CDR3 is TGTGCCAGCAGTTATCAGGACAGGACAACCTACGAGCAGTACTTC.

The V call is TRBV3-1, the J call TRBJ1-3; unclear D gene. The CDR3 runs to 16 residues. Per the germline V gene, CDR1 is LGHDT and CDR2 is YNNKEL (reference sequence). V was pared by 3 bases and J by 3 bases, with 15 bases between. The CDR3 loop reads CASSQGRGGGGNTIYF. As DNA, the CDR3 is TGTGCCAGCAGCCAGGGCCGGGGTGGTGGTGGAAACACCATATATTTT.

CDR3 in amino acids: CASSPPVGSYEQYF. The CDR3 DNA reads TGTGCCAGCTCACCACCGGTGGGGTCCTACGAGCAGTACTTC. J is TRBJ2-7 and V is TRBV18; D remains unclear. Germline CDR1 is KGHSH and CDR2 is LQKENI. Deletions cut 0 bases from V and 1 base from J, with 7 bases between. The CDR3 length is 14 residues.

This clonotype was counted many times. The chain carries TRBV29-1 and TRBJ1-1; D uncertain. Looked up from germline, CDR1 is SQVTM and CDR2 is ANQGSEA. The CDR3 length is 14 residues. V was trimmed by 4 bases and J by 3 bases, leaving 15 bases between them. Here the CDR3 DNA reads TGCAGCGTTGGCGTGCTGGGATTGGACACTGAAGCTTTCTTT. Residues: CSVGVLGLDTEAFF.

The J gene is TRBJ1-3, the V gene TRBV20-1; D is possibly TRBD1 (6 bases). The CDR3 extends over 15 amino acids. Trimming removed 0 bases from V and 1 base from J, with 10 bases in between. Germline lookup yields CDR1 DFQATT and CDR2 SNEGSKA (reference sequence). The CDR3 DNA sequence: TGCAGTGCTAGAGAGGCGGGGGCATCTGGAAACACCATATATTTT. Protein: CSAREAGASGNTIYF.

The CDR3 region is CAIRRVSGEQFF. The CDR3 DNA sequence: TGTGCCATCAGGAGGGTCAGTGGGGAGCAGTTCTTC. V and J are TRBV10-3 and TRBJ2-1, with D possibly being TRBD2 (5 bases). Deletions cut 6 bases from V and 10 bases from J, with 13 bases between. CDR1 and CDR2 from the germline V gene are ENHRY and SYGVKD. The CDR3 runs 12 residues.

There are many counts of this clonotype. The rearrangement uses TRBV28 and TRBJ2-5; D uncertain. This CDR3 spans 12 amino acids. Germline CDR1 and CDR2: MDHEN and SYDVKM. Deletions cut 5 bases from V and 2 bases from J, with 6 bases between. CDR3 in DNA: TGTGCCAGCAGTGAAACACAAGAGACCCAGTACTTC. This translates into CASSETQETQYF.

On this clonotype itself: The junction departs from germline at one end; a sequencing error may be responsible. The CDR3 reads CASSANPGQRPQETQYF. The DNA for the CDR3 is TGTGCTAGCAGCGCCAACCCGGGACAGCGGCCCCAAGAGACCCAGTACTTC. The chain joins TRBV7-7 to TRBJ2-5, with 7 bases aligning to TRBD1. Germline V lookup: CDR1 SSHAT, CDR2 FNYEAQ (reference sequence). The CDR3 sequence is 17 residues long.

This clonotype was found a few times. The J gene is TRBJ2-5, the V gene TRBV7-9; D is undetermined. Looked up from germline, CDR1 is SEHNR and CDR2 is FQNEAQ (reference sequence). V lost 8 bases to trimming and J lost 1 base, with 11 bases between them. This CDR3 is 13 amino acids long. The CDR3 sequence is CASLSRSQETQYF. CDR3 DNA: TGTGCCAGCCTGAGTCGCTCCCAAGAGACCCAGTACTTC.

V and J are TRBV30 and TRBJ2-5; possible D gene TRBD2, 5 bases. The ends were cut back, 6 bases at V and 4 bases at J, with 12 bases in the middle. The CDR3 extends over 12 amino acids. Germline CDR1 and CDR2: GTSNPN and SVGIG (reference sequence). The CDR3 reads CACTIGGETQYF. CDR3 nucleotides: TGTGCCTGTACGATCGGAGGAGAGACCCAGTACTTC.

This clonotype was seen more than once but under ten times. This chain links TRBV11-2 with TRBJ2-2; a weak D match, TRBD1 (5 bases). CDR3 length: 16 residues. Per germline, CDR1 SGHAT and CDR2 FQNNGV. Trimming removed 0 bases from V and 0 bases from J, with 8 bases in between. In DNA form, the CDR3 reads TGTGCCAGCAGCTTAGAAGGGGCAGCGAACACCGGGGAGCTGTTTTTT. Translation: CASSLEGAANTGELFF.

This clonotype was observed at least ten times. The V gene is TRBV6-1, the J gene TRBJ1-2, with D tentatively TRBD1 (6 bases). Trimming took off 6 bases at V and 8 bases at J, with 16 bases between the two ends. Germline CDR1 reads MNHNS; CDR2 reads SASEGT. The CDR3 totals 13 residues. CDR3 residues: CASRAQGFNGYTF. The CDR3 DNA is TGTGCCAGCAGAGCGCAGGGGTTCAACGGCTACACCTTC.